This TCR beta chain was retrieved from a study of shared clonotypes between healthy human individuals. Comment on this clone: Its antigen remains unknown.

General study results and limits: Among non-shared clonotypes, generation probabilities were lower than among those shared by all four donors. Sampling covered nothing but blood. Tissue TCR repertoires likely differ from those found in blood.

Each cell subset's genomic DNA was divided evenly among several immunoSEQ plates. Data came from immunoSEQ multiplex PCR; TCRdb stores just in-frame clones and leaves some out. The sample yields 2 million or so clones, 85% to 95% seen once. Germline CDR1 reads SGHRS; CDR2 reads YFSETQ. The V and J ends lost 8 bases and 3 bases respectively, with 9 bases between them. This CDR3 spans 11 amino acids. Negatively enriched CD4+ T cells were divided by CD45RA into naive and memory. The sequenced material came from naive CD4+ T cells sorted from blood. Sample subset: CD45RA+ positively selected. This chain uses TRBV5-1 with TRBJ2-7; maybe TRBD1 (6 bases). This clonotype was obtained from a man aged 18-30 years in good health. The CDR3 bases are TGCGCCAGGGACAGCCGCTACGAGCAGTACTTC. Protein: CARDSRYEQYF.